This T cell receptor (beta chain) was captured in a study of vaccination and CD4 T cells after COVID-19. About the study: Two of the convalescents were Hispanic, and convalescents were six males and four females. Notes on the study in general: Spike mono-reactivity was the property of 304 of 307 vaccine-specific clones in convalescent patients. SARS-CoV-2-reactive clonotypes showed a nonsignificant median rise from about 22 to 38.

An Oncomine TCR Beta short-read assay was used to sequence the DNA from cultured CD4+ T cells. TCRdb re-analysed the PCR reads in MiXCR, keeping a single row per CDR3 protein. This sample has under 4,000 distinct CDR3 sequences; around 21% occur once, and the top ten carry roughly 21%. Sample treatment: approximately nine-day PBMC culture with coronavirus spike peptide pools or control peptides (ViraFEST assay). In the ViraFEST assay, peptide-pool expansion preceded TCR sequencing of expanded clonotypes. About this clonotype: What it binds is unknown.

The TCR sequence derives from a human donor who had recovered from COVID-19. The sequenced sample consisted of CD4+ T cells from blood, cultured in vitro.

CDR3 sequence (DNA): TGCGCCAGCAGCAGAGGACAGGGGAACACTGAAGCTTTCTTT. The encoded protein is CASSRGQGNTEAFF. The rearrangement uses TRBV5-1 and TRBJ1-1; TRBD1 matches at 8 bases. The CDR3 loop spans 14 amino acids. V lost 4 bases and J lost 1; bases outside the gene matches: 3. CDR1 and CDR2 from the germline V gene are SGHRS and YFSETQ.